This note documents a single T cell receptor beta chain sequence. This clone has more than one count but fewer than ten. Its antigen has not been determined. No quality values exist for individual bases; no much larger clone is one base distant. The data stem from a study of CD39 and CD103 CD8 tumor-infiltrating T cells (dated by TCRdb to the late 2010s). About the study as a whole: Repertoire comparisons were shown for an HPV-positive HNSCC, an HPV-negative HNSCC, an ovarian cancer and a melanoma patient. Deep sequencing of TCRbeta CDR3 was used to compare the repertoires of CD8 TIL subsets, defined by CD103 and CD39, against those of peripheral memory CD8 T cells. Points the paper makes about the study in general: Clonotypes from DP TILs were seldom detected in blood or uninvolved lymph node, while clonotypes from DN TILs overlapped to a large extent with peripheral memory CD8 repertoires. DP CD8 TILs appeared to be more oligoclonal than DN and SP CD8 TILs and blood memory CD8 T cells, with roughly 55-90% covered by the top 30 clonotypes.

From roughly 10,000 to 100,000 sorted cells per subset, genomic DNA was extracted using the DNeasy Blood and Tissue Kit. The immunoSEQ service sequenced and mapped the TCRbeta V-J or V-D-J regions, with coverage above 9.5x for each sample. The study's own analysis went as follows. Analysis was limited to productive rearrangements exported from the immunoSEQ Analyzer platform, and clonality was evaluated on the 500 most abundant clones. Repertoire overlap between populations was quantified with the Morisita-Horn similarity index and the Jaccard index. Morisita-Horn similarity between CD8 T-cell subset TCR repertoires was measured in 6 or 7 cancer patients. TCRdb obtained this table from immuneACCESS and retained in-frame rearrangements with V and J assigned. These tables miss some clones; where compared with another copy, unresolved V genes account for less than half of the shortfall, and the remainder is unexplained. That table is the source of V, J and clone size, and D and trimming were worked out from the DNA. The sample table records about 7,400 clones; around 69% of these occur just once. 45% to 70% of the sample comes from the top ten.

The V end loses 4 bases and the J end loses 7 bases, and a stretch of 28 bases separates them. Via the germline V gene, CDR1 is MDHEN and CDR2 SYDVKM. The CDR3 contains 19 residues, cysteine and phenylalanine counted. Only the CDR3 portion is preserved as DNA: 57 bases, with reading frame beginning at the first base. At the time samples were collected, the patients were not on therapy, although their prior treatments varied from chemotherapy, radiotherapy, surgery and immunotherapy to none at all. After thawing, cells went through T lymphocyte enrichment using a negative-selection kit, with EpCAM beads added for tumor-infiltrating lymphocytes. CD8+CD4-CD45RA- cells were sorted as memory CD8 T cells irrespective of CCR7 expression. Before analysis, peripheral blood mononuclear cells were separated on a Ficoll-Paque PLUS gradient and then cryopreserved. Populations were sorted to 98% to 99% purity on a FACSAria II, and cell pellets were frozen for TCR sequencing without culture.

Recombination linked TRBV28 to TRBJ2-2, with TRBD2 perhaps the D gene, on 7 matching bases. Material for sequencing was CD8+ T cells sorted from blood. Interpreted using the paper, the cell subset or site label stands for: total memory CD8 T cells (CD45RA-CCR7+/-) from blood or uninvolved lymph node. This TCR derives from a human donor with head and neck squamous cell carcinoma. The CDR3 sequence is CASSSGGEVVRFNYGELFF. The DNA is as follows: TGTGCCAGCAGTTCGGGGGGCGAGGTTGTTCGATTCAACTACGGGGAGCTGTTTTTT.